This TCR beta chain was documented in a study of shared clonotypes between healthy human individuals. For the study at large: The study used three CD4 naive, three CD4 memory, two CD8 naive and one CD8 memory plate per donor.

General study findings and limits: Incompleteness in sorted-subset sequencing, despite large depth, was shown by rarefaction. The small donor group covered limited genetic and exposure diversity.

Regarding this clone: Its antigen is as yet unknown.

CDR3 length: 14 amino acids. Germline V gives CDR1 SGHTA, CDR2 FQGNSA. Losses at the gene ends were 5 bases for V and 5 bases for J; bases not matched to a gene: 9. Some 30,000 T cell genomes (about 210 ng DNA) went into each sorted-subset replicate. Here immunoSEQ multiplex PCR was the method, and the copy in TCRdb shows in-frame clones only, minus some. The table shows some 2.4 million clones, with more than 85% occurring only once. This chain connects TRBV7-2 to TRBJ2-7; 7 bases agree with TRBD2. The sequenced sample consisted of naive CD4+ T cells from PBMCs. Stated subset: CD45RA+ positively selected. This sequence originates from a man aged 18 to 30 in good health. Some clones in this sample may be carry-over from other donors' samples. The CDR3 protein is CASSAGAFNNEQYF. CDR3 sequence (DNA): TGTGCCAGCAGCGCGGGAGCCTTTAACAACGAGCAGTACTTC.